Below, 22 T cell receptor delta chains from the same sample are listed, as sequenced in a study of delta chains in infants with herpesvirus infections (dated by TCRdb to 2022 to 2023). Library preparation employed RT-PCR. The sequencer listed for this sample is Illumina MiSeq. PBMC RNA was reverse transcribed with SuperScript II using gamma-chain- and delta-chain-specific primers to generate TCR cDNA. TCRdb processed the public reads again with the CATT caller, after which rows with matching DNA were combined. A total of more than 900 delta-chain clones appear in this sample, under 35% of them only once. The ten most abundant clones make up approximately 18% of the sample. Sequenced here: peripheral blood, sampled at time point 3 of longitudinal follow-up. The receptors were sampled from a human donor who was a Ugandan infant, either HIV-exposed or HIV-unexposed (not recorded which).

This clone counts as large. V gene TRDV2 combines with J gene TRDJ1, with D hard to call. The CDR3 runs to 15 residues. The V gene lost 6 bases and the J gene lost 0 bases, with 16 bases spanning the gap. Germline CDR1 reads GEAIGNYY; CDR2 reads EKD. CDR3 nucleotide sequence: TGTGCCTGTAAGGGAGGGGTCCCGTACACCGATAAACTCATCTTT. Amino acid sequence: CACKGGVPYTDKLIF.

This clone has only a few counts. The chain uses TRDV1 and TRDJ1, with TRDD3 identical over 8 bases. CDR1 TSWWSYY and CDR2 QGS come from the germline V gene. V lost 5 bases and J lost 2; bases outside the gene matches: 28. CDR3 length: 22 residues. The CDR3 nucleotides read TGTGCTCTTGGGCATCCTCTTCCTTTTTACTGGGGGCGCGAAGGTTGGACCGATAAACTCATCTTT. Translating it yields CALGHPLPFYWGREGWTDKLIF.

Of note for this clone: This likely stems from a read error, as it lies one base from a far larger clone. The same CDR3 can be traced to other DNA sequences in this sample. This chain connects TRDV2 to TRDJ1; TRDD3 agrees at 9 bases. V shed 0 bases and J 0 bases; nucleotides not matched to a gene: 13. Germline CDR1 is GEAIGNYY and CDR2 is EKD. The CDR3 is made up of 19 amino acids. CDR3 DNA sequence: TGTGCCTGTGACACCGTTTACTCACTGGGGGACCGCTACACCGATAAACTCATCTTT. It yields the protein CACDTVYSLGDRYTDKLIF.

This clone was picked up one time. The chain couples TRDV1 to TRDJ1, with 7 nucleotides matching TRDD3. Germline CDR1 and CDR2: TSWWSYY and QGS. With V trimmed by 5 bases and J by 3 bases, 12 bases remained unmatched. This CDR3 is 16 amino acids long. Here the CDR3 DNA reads TGTGCTCTTGGGCCTAGTGGGGGAAAGACGGCCGATAAACTCATCTTT. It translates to CALGPSGGKTADKLIF.

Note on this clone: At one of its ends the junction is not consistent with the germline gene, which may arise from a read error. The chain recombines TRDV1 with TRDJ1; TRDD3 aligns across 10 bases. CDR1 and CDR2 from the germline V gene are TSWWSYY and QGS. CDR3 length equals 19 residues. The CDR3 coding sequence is TGTGCTCTTGGGGTCGGGTACGTTGAGGGGGATACGGGCACCGATAAACTAATCTTT. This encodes CALGVGYVEGDTGTDKLIF.

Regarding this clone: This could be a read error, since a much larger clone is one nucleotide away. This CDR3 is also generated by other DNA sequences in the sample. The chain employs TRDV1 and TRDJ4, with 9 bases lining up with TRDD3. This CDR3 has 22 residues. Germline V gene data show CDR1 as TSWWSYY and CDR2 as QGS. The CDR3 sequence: CALGEHWGLLFYWGRGPRPLIF. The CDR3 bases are TGTGCTCTTGGGGAACATTGGGGTCTCCTTTTCTACTGGGGGAGAGGTCCCAGACCACTGATCTTT.

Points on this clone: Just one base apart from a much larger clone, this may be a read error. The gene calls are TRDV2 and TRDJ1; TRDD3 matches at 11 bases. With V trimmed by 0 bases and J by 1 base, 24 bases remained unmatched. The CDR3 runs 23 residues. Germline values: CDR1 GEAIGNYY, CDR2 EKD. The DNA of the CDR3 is TGTGCCTGTGACACCGGCCCAAAGTGCGGACTGGGGGATATGACATACTGCACCGATAAACTCATCTTT. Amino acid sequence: CACDTGPKCGLGDMTYCTDKLIF.

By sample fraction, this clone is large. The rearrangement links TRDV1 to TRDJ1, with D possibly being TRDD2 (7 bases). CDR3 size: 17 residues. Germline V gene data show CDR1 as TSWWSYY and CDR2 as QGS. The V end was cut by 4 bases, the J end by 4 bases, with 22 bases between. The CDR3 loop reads CALGAPFPSFWGDKLIF. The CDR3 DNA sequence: TGTGCTCTTGGGGCCCCCTTCCCTTCCTTCTGGGGCGATAAACTCATCTTT.

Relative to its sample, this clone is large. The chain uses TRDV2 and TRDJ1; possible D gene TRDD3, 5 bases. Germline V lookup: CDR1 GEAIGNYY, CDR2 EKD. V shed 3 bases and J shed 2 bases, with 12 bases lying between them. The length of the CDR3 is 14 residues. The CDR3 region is CACDPGRGTDKLIF. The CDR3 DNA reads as TGTGCCTGTGACCCGGGGAGGGGGACCGATAAACTCATCTTT.

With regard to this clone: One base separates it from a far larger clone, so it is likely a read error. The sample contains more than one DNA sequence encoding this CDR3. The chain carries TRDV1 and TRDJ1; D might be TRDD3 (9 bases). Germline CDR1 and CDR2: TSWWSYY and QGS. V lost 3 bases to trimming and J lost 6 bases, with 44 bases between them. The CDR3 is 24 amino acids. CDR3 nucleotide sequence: TGTGCTCTTGGGGATCCTAATGGCCTTCCTAATCCAAAGTACTGGGGGACACCGGGGAATAAACTCATCTTT. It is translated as CALGDPNGLPNPKYWGTPGNKLIF.

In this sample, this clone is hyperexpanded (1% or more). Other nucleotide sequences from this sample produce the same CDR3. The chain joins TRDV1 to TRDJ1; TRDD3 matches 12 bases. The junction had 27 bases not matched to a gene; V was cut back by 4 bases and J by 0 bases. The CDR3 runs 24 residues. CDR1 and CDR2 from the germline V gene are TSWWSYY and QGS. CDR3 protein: CALGGPFLHFYWGIPAPYTDKLIF. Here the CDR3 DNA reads TGTGCTCTTGGGGGACCCTTCCTTCACTTCTACTGGGGGATACCAGCTCCCTACACCGATAAACTCATCTTT.

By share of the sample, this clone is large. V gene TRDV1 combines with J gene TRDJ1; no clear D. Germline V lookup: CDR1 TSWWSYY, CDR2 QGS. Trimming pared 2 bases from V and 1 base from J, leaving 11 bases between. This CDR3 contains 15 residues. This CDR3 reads CALGETYPFTDKLIF. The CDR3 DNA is TGTGCTCTTGGGGAAACTTACCCCTTCACCGATAAACTCATCTTT.

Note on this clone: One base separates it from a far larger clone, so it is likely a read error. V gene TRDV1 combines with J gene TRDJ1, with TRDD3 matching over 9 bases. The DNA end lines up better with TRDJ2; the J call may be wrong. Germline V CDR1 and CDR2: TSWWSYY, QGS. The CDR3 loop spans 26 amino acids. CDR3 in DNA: TGTGCTCTTGGGGGCGCAGCAACGCTATTTACTGGGGGACACGCCGGTCGCTGGGCTTTGACAGCACAACTCTTCTTT. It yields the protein CALGGAATLFTGGHAGRWALTAQLFF.

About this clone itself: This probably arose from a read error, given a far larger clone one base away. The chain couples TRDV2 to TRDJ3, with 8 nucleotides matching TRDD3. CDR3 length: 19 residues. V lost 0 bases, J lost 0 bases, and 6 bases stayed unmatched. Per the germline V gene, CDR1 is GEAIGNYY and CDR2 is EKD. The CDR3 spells CACDTAGGHSSWDTRQMFF. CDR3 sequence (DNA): TGTGCCTGTGACACCGCTGGGGGACACAGCTCCTGGGACACCCGACAGATGTTTTTC.

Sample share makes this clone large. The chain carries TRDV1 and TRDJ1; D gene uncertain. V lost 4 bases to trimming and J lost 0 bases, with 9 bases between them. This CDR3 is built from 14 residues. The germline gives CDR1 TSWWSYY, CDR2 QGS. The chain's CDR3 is CALGGPWHTDKLIF. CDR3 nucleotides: TGTGCTCTTGGGGGGCCTTGGCACACCGATAAACTCATCTTT.

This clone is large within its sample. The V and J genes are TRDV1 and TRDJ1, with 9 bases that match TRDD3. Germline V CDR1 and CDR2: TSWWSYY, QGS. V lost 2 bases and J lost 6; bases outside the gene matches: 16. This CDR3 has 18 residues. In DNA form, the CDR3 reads TGTGCTCTTGGGGAAGGGCCGAACCTGTACTGGGGGACCTATAAACTCATCTTT. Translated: CALGEGPNLYWGTYKLIF.

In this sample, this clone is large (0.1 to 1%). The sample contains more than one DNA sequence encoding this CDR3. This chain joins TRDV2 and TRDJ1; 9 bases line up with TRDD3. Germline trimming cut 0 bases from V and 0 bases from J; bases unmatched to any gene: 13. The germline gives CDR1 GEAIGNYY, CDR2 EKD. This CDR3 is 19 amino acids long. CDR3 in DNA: TGTGCCTGTGACACCGTTTACTCACTGGGGGACCGTTACACCGATAAACTCATCTTT. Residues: CACDTVYSLGDRYTDKLIF.

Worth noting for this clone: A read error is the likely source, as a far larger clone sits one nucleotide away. In DNA, the CDR3 is TGTGCTCTTGGGGGCGCAGCAACGCTATTTACTGGGGGATACGCCGGTCACTGGGCTTTGACAGCACAACTCTTCTTT. It codes for CALGGAATLFTGGYAGHWALTAQLFF. The chain carries TRDV1 and TRDJ2; 13 bases are a match to TRDD3. Germline loops: CDR1 TSWWSYY, CDR2 QGS. The CDR3 has 26 residues. J was trimmed by 0 bases and V by 4 bases; bases with no gene match: 29.

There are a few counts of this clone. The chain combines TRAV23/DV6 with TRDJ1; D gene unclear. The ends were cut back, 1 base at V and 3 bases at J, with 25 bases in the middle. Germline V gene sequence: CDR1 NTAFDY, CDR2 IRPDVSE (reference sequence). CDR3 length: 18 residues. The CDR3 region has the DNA TGTGCAGCAAGCCTACTCTTACGGGAGGGGTATCGGTCCGATAAACTCATCTTT. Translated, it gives CAASLLLREGYRSDKLIF. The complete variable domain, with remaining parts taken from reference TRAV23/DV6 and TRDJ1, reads QQQVKQSPQSLIVQKGGISIINCAYENTAFDYFPWYQQFPGKGPALLIAIRPDVSEKKEGRFTISFNKSAKQFSLHIMDSQPGDSATYFCAASLLLREGYRSDKLIFGKGTRVTVEP.

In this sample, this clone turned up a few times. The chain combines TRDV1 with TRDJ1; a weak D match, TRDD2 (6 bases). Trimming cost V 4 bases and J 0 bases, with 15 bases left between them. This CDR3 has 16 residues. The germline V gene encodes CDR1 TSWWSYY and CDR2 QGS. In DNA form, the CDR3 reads TGTGCTCTTGGGGCCTTCCCCTACAGGTACACCGATAAACTCATCTTT. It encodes CALGAFPYRYTDKLIF.

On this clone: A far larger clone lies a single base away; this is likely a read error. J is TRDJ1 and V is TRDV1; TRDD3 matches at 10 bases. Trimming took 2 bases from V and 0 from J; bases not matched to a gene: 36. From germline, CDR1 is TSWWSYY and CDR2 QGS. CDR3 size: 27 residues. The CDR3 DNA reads TGTGCTCTTGGGGAAGAGGCCTTCCTGCCGTACTGGGGGATTGAAGCCTTCATAAAAACATACACCGATAAACTCATCTTT. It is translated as CALGEEAFLPYWGIEAFIKTYTDKLIF.

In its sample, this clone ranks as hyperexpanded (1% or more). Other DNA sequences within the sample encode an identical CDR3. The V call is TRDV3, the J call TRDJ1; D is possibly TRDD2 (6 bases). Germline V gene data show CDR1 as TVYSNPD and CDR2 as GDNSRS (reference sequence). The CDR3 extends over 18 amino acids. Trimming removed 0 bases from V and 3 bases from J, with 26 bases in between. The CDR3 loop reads CAFSLAAIPNWHADKLIF. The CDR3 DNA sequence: TGTGCCTTTAGCTTGGCGGCTATTCCTAATTGGCATGCCGATAAACTCATCTTT.